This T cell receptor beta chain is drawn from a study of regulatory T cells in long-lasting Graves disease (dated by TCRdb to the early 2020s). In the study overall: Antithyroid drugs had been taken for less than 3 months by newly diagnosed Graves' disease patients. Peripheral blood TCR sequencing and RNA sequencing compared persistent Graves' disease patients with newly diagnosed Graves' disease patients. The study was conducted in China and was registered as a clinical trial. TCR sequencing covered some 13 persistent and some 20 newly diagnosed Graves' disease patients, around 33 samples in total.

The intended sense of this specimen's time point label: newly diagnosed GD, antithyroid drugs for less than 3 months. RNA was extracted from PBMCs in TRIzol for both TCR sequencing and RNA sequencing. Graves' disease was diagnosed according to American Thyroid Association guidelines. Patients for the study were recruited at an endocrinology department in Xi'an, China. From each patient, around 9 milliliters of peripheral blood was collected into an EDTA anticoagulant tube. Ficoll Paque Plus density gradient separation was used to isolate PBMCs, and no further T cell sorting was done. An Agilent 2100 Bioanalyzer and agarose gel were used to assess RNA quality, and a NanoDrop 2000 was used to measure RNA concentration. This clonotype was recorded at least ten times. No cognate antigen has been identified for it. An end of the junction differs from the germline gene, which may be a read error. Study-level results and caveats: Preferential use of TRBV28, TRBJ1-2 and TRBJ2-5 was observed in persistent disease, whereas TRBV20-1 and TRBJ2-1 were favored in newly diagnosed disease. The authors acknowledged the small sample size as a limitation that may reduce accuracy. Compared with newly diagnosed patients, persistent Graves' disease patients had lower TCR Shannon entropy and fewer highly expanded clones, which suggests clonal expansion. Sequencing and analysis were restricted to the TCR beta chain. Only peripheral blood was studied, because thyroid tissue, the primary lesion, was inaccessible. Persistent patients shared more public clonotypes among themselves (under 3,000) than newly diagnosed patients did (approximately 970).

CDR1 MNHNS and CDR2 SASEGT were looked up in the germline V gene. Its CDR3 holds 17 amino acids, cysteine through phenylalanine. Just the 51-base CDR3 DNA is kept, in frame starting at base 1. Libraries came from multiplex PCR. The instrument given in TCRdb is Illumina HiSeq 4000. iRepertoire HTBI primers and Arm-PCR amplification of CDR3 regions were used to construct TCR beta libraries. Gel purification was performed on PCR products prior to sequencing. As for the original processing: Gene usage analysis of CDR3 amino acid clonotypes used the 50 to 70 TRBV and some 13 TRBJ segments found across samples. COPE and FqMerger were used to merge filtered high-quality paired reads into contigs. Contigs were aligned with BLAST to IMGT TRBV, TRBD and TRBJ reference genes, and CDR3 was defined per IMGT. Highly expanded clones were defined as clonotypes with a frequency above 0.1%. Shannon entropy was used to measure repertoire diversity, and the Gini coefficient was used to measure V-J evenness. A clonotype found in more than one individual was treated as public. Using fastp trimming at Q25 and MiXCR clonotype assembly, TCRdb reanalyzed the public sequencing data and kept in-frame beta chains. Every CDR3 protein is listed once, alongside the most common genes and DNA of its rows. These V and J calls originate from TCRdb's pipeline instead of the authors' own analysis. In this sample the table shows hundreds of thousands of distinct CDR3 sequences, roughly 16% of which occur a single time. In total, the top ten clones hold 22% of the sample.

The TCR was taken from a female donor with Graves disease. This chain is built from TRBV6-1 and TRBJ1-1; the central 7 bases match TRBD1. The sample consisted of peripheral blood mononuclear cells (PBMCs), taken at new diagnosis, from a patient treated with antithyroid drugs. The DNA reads TGCGCCAGCAGTGAGTCACCTAAACAGGGGTTGAACACTGAAGCTTTCTTT. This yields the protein CASSESPKQGLNTEAFF.